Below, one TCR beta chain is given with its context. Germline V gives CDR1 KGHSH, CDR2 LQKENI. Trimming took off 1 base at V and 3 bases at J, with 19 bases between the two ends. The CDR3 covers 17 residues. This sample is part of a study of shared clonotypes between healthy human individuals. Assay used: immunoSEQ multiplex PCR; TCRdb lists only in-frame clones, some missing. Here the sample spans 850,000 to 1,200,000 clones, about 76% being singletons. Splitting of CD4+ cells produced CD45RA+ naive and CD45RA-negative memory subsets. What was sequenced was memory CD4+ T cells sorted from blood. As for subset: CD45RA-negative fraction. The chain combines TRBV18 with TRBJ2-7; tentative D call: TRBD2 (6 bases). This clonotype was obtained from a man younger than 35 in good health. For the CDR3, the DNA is TGTGCCAGCTCACCACAAAAAGCTCTAGCGATCAACTACGAGCAGTACTTC. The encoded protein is CASSPQKALAINYEQYF.